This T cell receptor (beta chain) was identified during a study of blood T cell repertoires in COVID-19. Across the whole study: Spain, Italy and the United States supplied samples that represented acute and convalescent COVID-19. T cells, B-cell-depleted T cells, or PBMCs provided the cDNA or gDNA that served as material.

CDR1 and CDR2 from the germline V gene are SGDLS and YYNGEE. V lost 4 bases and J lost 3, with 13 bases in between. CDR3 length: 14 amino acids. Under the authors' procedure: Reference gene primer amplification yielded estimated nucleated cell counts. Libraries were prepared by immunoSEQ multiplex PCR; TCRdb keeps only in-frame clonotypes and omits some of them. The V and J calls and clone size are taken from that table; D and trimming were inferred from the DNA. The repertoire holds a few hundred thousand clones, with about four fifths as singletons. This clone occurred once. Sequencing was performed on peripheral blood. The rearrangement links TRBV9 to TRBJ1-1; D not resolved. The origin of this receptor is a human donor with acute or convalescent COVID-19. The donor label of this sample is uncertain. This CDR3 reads CASSLGRTHTEAFF. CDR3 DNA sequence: TGTGCCAGCAGCCTAGGACGGACTCACACTGAAGCTTTCTTT.